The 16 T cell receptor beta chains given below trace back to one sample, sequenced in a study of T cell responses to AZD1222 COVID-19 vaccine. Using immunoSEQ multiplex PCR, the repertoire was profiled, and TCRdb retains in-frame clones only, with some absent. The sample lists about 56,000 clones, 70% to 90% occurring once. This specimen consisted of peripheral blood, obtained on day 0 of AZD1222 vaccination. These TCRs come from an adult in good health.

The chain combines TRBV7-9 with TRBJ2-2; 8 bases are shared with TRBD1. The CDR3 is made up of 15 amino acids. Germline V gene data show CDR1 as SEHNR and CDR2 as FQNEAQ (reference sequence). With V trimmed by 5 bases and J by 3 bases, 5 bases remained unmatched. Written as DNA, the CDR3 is TGTGCCAGCAGCCTCTCGGGACAGGACACCGGGGAGCTGTTTTTT. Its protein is CASSLSGQDTGELFF.

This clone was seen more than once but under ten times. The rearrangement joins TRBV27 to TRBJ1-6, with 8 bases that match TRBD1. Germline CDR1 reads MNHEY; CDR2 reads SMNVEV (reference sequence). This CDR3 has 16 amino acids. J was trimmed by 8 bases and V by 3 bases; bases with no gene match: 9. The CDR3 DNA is TGTGCCAGCAGTTTCCTATTAACAGGGGGAGATTCACCCCTCCACTTT. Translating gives CASSFLLTGGDSPLHF.

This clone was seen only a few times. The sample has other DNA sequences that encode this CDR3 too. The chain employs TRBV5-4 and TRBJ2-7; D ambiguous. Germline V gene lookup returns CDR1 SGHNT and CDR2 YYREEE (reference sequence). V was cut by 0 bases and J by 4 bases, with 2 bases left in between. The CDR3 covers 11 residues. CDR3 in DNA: TGTGCCAGCAGCTTGGGTTACGAGCAGTACTTC. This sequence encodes CASSLGYEQYF.

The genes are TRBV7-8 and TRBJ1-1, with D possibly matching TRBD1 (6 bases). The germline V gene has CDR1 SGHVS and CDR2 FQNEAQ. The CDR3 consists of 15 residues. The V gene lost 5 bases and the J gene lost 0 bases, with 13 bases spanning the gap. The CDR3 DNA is TGTGCCAGCAGCCGACACAGGGAGGTGAACACTGAAGCTTTCTTT. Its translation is CASSRHREVNTEAFF.

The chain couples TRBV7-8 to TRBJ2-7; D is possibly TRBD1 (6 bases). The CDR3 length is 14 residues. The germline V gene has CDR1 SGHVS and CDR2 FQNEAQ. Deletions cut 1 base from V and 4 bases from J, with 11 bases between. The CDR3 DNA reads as TGTGCCAGCAGCTTAGGGGACATTATTTACGAGCAGTACTTC. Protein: CASSLGDIIYEQYF.

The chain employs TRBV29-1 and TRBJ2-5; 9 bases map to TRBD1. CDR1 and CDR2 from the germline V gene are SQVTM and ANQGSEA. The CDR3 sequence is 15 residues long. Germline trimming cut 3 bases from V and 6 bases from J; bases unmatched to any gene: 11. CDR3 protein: CSVEGQGGIGKTQYF. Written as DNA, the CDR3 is TGCAGCGTTGAGGGACAGGGAGGAATCGGGAAGACCCAGTACTTC.

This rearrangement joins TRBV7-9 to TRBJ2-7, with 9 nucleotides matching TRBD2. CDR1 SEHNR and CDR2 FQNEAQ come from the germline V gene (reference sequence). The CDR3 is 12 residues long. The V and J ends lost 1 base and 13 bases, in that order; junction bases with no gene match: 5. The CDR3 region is CASSLGGLAGYF. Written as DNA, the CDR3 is TGTGCCAGCAGCTTAGGTGGGCTAGCGGGATACTTC.

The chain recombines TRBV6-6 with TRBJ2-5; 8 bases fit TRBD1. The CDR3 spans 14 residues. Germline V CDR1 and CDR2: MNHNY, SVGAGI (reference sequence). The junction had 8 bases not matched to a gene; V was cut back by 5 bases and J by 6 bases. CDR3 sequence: CASSDPGQAKTQYF. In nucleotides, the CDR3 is TGTGCCAGCAGTGACCCGGGACAGGCCAAGACCCAGTACTTC.

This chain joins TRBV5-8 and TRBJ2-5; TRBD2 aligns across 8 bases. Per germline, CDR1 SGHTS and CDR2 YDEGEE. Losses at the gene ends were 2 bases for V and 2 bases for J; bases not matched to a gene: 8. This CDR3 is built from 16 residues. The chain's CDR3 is CASSFQQRGPQETQYF. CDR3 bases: TGTGCCAGCAGCTTCCAACAGCGGGGGCCTCAAGAGACCCAGTACTTC.

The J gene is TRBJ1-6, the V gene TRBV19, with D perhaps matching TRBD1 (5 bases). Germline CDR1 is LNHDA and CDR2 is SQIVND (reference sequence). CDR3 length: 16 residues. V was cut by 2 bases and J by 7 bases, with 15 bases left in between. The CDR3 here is CASSIKIGGRNSPLHF. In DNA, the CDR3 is TGTGCCAGTAGTATAAAGATTGGGGGGAGAAATTCACCCCTCCACTTT.

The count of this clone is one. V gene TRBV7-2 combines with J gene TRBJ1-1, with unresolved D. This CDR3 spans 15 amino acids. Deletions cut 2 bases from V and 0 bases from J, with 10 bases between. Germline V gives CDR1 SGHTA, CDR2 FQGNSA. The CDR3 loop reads CASSLMGGVNTEAFF. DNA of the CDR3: TGTGCCAGCAGCTTAATGGGTGGAGTGAACACTGAAGCTTTCTTT.

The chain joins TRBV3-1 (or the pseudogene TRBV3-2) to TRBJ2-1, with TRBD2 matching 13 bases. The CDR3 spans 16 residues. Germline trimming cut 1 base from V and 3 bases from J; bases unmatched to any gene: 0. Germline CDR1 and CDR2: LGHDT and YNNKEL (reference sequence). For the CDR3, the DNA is TGTGCCAGCAGCCAAGGGACTAGCGGGGGCTACAATGAGCAGTTCTTC. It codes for CASSQGTSGGYNEQFF.

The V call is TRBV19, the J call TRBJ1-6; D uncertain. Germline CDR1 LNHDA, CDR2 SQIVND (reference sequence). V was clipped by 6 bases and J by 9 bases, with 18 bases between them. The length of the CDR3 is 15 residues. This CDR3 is CASRTSEEGFSPLHF. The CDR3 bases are TGTGCCAGTAGGACTTCTGAAGAGGGATTTTCACCCCTCCACTTT.

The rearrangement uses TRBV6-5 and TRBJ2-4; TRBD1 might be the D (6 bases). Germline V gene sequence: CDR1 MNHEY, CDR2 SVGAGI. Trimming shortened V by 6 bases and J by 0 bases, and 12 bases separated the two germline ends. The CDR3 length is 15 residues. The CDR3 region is CASRGHKLAKNIQYF. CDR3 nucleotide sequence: TGTGCCAGCAGGGGACACAAACTAGCCAAAAACATTCAGTACTTC.

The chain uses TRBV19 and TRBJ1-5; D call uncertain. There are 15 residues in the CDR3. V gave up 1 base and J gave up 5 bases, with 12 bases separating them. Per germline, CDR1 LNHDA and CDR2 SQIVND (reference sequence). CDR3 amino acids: CASSIADGADQPQHF. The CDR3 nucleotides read TGTGCCAGTAGTATAGCGGATGGAGCCGATCAGCCCCAGCATTTT.

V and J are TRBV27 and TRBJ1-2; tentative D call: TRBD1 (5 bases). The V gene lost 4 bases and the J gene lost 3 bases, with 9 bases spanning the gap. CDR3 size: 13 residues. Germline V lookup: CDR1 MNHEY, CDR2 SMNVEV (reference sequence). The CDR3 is CASSWRGDYGYTF. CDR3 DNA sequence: TGTGCCAGCAGTTGGCGGGGGGACTATGGCTACACCTTC.